The source of this T cell receptor beta chain is a study of T-cell reconstitution after alpha-beta-depleted transplantation in children. The sample holds many counts of this clonotype. A TCRbeta library incorporating unique molecular identifiers was prepared. Each CDR3 protein is one row after TCRdb ran MiXCR on the PCR reads. The repertoire holds about 270,000 distinct CDR3 sequences, with approximately 9.8% as singletons. Source: PBMCs from the stem cell graft donor, taken from the stem cell graft. This TCR came from a human donor who donated a stem cell graft to a child with SCID.

The CDR3 is CASHAGWSGVSVQYF. Written as DNA, the CDR3 is TGTGCCAGCCACGCAGGGTGGAGCGGGGTGTCCGTGCAGTACTTC. This rearrangement joins TRBV6-5 to TRBJ2-7, with 7 positions matching TRBD2. The CDR3 is 15 residues long. After removal of 8 bases from V and 9 bases from J, the junction contained 19 bases not matched to a gene. The germline gives CDR1 MNHEY, CDR2 SVGAGI.